This T cell receptor (beta chain) was sequenced for a study of CD8+ T cells in alopecia areata. About the study: Female C3H/HeJ mice aged about 6-11 weeks received skin from approximately 6-13-month-old C3H/HeJ donors with spontaneous alopecia. Study-wide results and caveats: Mice gave a clearer picture of TCR sharing than patients did, possibly for HLA-related reasons. Researchers report lesional scalp, most notably alopecia totalis/universalis, outstripped normal scalp in clonality. Normal skin contains resident alphabeta T cells, and these are also sequenced in scalp samples.

CDR1 and CDR2 (germline): NSHNY, SYGAGN. Trimming shortened V by 3 bases and J by 4 bases, and 13 bases separated the two germline ends. CDR3 length equals 14 residues. After pooling, cutaneous lymph node cells were sorted with CD4, CD8alpha, NKG2D, NKG2ACE and other markers. cDNA serving as the sequencing template came from extracted, reverse transcribed RNA. Libraries were prepared by immunoSEQ multiplex PCR; TCRdb keeps only in-frame clonotypes and omits some of them. The table records 200,000 to 300,000 clones without singletons, the ten largest covering roughly 1.2%. In this sample, this clone turned up a few times. Its target is not known. Gene labels here are mouse ones. Sequencing ends 4 residues short of the CDR3 end; the germline J gene provides the rest.

This sequence was found in a C3H/HeJ mouse with alopecia areata. MHC haplotype of the mouse line: H2-k. This chain joins TRBV13-1 and TRBJ1-2, with D possibly matching TRBD1 (5 bases). Specimen: CD4+ T cells sorted from a lymph node. The CDR3 sequence: CASSGQGRGSDYTF. CDR3 bases read: TGTGCCAGCAGTGGTCAGGGAAGGGGCTCC.